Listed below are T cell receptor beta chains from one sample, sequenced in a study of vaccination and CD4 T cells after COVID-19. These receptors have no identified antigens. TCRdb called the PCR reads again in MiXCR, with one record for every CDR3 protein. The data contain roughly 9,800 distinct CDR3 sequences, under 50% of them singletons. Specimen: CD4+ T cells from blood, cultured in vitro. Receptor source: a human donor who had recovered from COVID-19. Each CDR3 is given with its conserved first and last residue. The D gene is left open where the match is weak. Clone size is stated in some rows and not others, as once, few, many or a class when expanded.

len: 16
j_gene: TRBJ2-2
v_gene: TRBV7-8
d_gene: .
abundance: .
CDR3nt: TGTGCCAGCACCAGTAGCGGACATCGGGGCACCGGGGAGCTGTTTTTT
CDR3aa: CASTSSGHRGTGELFF

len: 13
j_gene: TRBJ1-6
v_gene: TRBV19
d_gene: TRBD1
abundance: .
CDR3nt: TGTGCCAGTAGTATCAGGGGGAATTCACCCCTCCACTTT
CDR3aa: CASSIRGNSPLHF

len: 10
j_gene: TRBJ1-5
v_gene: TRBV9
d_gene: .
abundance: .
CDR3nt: TGTGCCAGCAGAGACCCTTCCCAGCATTTT
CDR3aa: CASRDPSQHF

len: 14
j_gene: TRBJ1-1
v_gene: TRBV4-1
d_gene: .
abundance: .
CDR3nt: TGCGCCAGCAGCCAAGAGGGGATGCTGGGAGAAGCTTTCTTT
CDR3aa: CASSQEGMLGEAFF

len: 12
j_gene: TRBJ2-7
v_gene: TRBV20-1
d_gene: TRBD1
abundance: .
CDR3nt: TGCAGTGCTAGAGATCGTGGACAGGGGCAGTACTTC
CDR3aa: CSARDRGQGQYF

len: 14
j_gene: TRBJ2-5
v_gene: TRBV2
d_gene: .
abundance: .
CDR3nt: TGTGCCAGCCGCCTCCGACAGATCCAAGAGACCCAGTACTTC
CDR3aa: CASRLRQIQETQYF

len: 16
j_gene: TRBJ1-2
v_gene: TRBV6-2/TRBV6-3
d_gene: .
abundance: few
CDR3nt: TGTGCCAGCAGTAGACCGCCCCTCCGGGCCCCTGGGGGCTACACCTTC
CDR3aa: CASSRPPLRAPGGYTF

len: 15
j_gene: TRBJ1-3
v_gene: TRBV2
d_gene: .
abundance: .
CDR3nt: TGTGCCAGCAGTGAATTCCGGCTCTCTGGAAACACCATATATTTT
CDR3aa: CASSEFRLSGNTIYF

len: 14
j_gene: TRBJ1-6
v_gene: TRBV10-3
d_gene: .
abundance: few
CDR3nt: TGTGCCATCAGTGAGCAACAACCCAATTCACCCCTCCACTTT
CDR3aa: CAISEQQPNSPLHF

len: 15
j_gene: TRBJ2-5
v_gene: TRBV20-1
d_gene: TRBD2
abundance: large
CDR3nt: TGCAGTGCTAGAATTGAGCGGGGAAACGGAGAGACCCAGTACTTC
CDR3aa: CSARIERGNGETQYF

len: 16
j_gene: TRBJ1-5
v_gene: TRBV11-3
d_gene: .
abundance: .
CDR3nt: TGTGCCAGCAGCCTTATACGGGGGAGAAGCAATCAGCCCCAGCATTTT
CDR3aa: CASSLIRGRSNQPQHF

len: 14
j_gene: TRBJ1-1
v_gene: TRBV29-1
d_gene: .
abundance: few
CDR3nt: TGCAGCGTTGAAGTCACCCCCGGGACCACTGAAGCTTTCTTT
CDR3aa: CSVEVTPGTTEAFF

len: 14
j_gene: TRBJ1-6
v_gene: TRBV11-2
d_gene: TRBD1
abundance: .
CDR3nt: TGTGCCAGCAGCTCGGGACAGGGGGCTTCACCCCTCCACTTT
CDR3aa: CASSSGQGASPLHF

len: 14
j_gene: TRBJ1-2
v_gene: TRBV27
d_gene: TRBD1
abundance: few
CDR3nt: TGTGCCAGCAGTCCGAGGGGACAGAACTATGGCTACACCTTC
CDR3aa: CASSPRGQNYGYTF

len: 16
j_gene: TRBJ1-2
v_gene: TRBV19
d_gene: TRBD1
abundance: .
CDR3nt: TGTGCCAGTAGTCTCCCGACAGGGGGCGAAATGAAGGGCTACACCTTC
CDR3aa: CASSLPTGGEMKGYTF

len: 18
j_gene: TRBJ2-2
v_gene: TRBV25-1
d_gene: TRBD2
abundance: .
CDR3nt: TGTGCCAGCAGTGAAAGGGCGGGAGCCGGGAGCAGCACCGGGGAGCTGTTTTTT
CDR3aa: CASSERAGAGSSTGELFF

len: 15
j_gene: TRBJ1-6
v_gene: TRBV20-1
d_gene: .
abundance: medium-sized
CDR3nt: TGCAGTGCTAGAACAGGAGCGATAAATAATTCACCCCTCCACTTT
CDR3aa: CSARTGAINNSPLHF

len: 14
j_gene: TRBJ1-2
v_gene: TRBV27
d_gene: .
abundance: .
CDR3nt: TGTGCCAGCAGTTTAGGGGGGGAACTCTATGGCTACACCTTC
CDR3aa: CASSLGGELYGYTF

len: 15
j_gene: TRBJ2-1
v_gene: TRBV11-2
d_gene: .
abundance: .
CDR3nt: TGTGCCAGCAGCCCGACAGCGGGCCTCAGGAATGAGCAGTTCTTC
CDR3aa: CASSPTAGLRNEQFF

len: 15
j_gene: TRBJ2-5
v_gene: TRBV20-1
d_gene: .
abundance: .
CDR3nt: TGCAGTGCTGAGCTAGGCCAAACAACCCGAGAGACCCAGTACTTC
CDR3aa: CSAELGQTTRETQYF

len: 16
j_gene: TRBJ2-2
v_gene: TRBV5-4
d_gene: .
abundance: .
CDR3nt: TGTGCCAGCAGTCCCATTCTCGGGAGCGAGACCGGGGAGCTGTTTTTT
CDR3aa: CASSPILGSETGELFF

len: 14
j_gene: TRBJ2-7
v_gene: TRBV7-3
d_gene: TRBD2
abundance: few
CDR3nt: TGTGCCAGCAGCAGACTGGGGACTAGCGCCGAGCAGTACTTC
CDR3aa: CASSRLGTSAEQYF

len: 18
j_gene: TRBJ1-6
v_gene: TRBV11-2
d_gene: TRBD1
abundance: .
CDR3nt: TGTGCCAGCAGCTTAAGGACAGGGGGGATTATCAATAATTCACCCCTCCACTTT
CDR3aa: CASSLRTGGIINNSPLHF

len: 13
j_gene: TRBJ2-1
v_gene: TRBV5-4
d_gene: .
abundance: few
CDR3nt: TGTGCCAGCAGCCGGTCGGACGTTGGTGAGCAGTTCTTC
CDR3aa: CASSRSDVGEQFF

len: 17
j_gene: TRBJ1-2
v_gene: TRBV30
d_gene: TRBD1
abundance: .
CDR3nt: TGTGCCTGGATCGGTATGGGGACCAGGGGGCGCAACTATGGCTACACCTTC
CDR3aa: CAWIGMGTRGRNYGYTF

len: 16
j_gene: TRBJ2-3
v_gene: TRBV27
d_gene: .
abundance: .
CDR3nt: TGTGCCAGCAGACCCAATGTTTTGCGGAACACAGATACGCAGTATTTT
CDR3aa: CASRPNVLRNTDTQYF

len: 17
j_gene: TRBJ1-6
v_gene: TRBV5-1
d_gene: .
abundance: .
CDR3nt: TGCGCCAGCAGCGCCGGGACCTCCACAACCTATAATTCACCCCTCCACTTT
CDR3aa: CASSAGTSTTYNSPLHF

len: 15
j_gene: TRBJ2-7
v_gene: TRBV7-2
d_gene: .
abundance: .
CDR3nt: TGTGCCAGCAGCTTAGTTTCTCGGTTCGTGTACGAGCAGTACTTC
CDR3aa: CASSLVSRFVYEQYF

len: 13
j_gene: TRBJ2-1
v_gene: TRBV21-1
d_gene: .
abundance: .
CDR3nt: TGTGCCAGCAGCAGGGACTCCTACAATGAGCAGTTCTTC
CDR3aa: CASSRDSYNEQFF

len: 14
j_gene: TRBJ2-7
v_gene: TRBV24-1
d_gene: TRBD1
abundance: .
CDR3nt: TGTGCCACCAGTTTGGGGACAGGGGCTAAAGAGCAGTACTTC
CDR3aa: CATSLGTGAKEQYF

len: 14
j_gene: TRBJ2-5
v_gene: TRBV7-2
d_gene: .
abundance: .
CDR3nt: TGTGCCAGCAGCTTAAACAGGGATGGAGAGACCCAGTACTTC
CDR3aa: CASSLNRDGETQYF

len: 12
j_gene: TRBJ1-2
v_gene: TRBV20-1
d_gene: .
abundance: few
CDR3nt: TGCAGTGCTAGTGAGCTTAACTATGGCTACACCTTC
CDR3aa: CSASELNYGYTF